This is a list of T cell receptor beta chains from one sample in a study of cytomegalovirus exposure and HLA in healthy donors. Generated by immunoSEQ multiplex PCR, the TCRdb table keeps only in-frame clones and is missing some. This sample carries tens of thousands of clones, roughly two thirds of them seen once, and the ten largest clones take 6.3%. Sequences were obtained from PBMCs. The receptors stem from a woman aged 25 to 45 in good health and CMV-seronegative. Each CDR3 is given with its conserved first and last residue. D genes are given only for firm matches. Where a row states a size, it is once, few, many or the class of an expanded clone; other rows omit it.

NA	TRBJ2-3	TRBV11-2	few	TGTGCCAGCAGCTTAGTCCGTGGGGCGGTGGAGGGAGATACGCAGTATTTT	CASSLVRGAVEGDTQYF
NA	TRBJ1-3	TRBV7-9	NA	TGTGCCAGCACCCCTTGGCAGGCTATCTCTGGAAACACCATATATTTT	CASTPWQAISGNTIYF
NA	TRBJ2-1	TRBV4-2	once	TGTGCCAGCAGCCAAGAGTCAGGGAGGTACAATGAGCAGTTCTTC	CASSQESGRYNEQFF
NA	TRBJ2-1	TRBV4-2	few	TGTGCCAGCAGGGACCGGGGTGAGCAGTTCTTC	CASRDRGEQFF
TRBD1	TRBJ1-1	TRBV28	NA	TGTGCCAGCAGTCCGTGGGACAGTCTCGTCAACTTACAAGACCCGGCTTTCTTT	CASSPWDSLVNLQDPAFF
TRBD1	TRBJ1-1	TRBV19	few	TGTGCCAGTAGTACACCCGACAGGGGGAACACTGAAGCTTTCTTT	CASSTPDRGNTEAFF
NA	TRBJ2-1	TRBV11-3	NA	TGTGCCAGCAGCTCCAACAGGGTAGGTGAGCAGTTCTTC	CASSSNRVGEQFF
NA	TRBJ2-1	TRBV12-2	few	TGTGCAAGTCGCCCCGACAGACTCAGCTCCTACAATGAGCAGTTCTTC	CASRPDRLSSYNEQFF
TRBD2	TRBJ2-1	TRBV30	few	TGTGCCTGGCGGGGGACTAGCGGGTGGAATGAGCAGTTCTTC	CAWRGTSGWNEQFF
NA	TRBJ2-3	TRBV5-1	few	TGCGCCAGCAGCAGCGAGATTAGCACAGATACGCAGTATTTT	CASSSEISTDTQYF
NA	TRBJ2-1	TRBV4-2	NA	TGTGCCAGCAGCCAAGAAGGTAACGGAGCGCAGTTCTTC	CASSQEGNGAQFF
TRBD1	TRBJ1-2	TRBV23-1	NA	TGCGCCAGCAGTCATAGCGGGACAGTAAACTATGGCTACACCTTC	CASSHSGTVNYGYTF
NA	TRBJ1-1	TRBV7-2	NA	TGTGCCAGCAGCTTATGGGACGGCGGAGGTATGACAGGAGCTTTCTTT	CASSLWDGGGMTGAFF
TRBD1	TRBJ1-1	TRBV5-1	NA	TGCGCCAGCAGCGGCGGCCCGGGACAGTCAAACACTGAAGCTTTCTTT	CASSGGPGQSNTEAFF
NA	TRBJ1-4	TRBV6-1	NA	TGTGCCAGCCTAGCCAGTCATAATGAAAAACTGTTTTTT	CASLASHNEKLFF
NA	TRBJ2-1	TRBV30	NA	TGTGCCTGGAAGACATTTAATGAGCAGTTCTTC	CAWKTFNEQFF
NA	TRBJ2-7	TRBV28	NA	TGTGCCAGCAGTTTAAGAGGGGAGCAGTACTTC	CASSLRGEQYF
TRBD2	TRBJ2-5	TRBV30	NA	TGTGCCTGGAGTTCTCGAGGACTAGCGGGAGTTAGGGAGACCCAGTACTTC	CAWSSRGLAGVRETQYF
TRBD1	TRBJ1-2	TRBV9	NA	TGTGCCAGCAAGGACAGGGTCTATGGCTACACCTTC	CASKDRVYGYTF
NA	TRBJ2-3	TRBV28	NA	TGTGCCAGCAGTTTCTCGGCTAGCCCGTATTTT	CASSFSASPYF
TRBD1	TRBJ1-2	TRBV19	NA	TGTGCCAGTCGGACAGGGGGCTTCATTAGAGATGGCTACACCTTC	CASRTGGFIRDGYTF
NA	TRBJ1-3	TRBV5-6	NA	TGTGCCAGCAGCTTTGGAGGACAGTACTTTGGAAACACCATATATTTT	CASSFGGQYFGNTIYF
NA	TRBJ1-2	TRBV5-1	NA	TGCGCCAGCAGCTTGGGACAGTCGATCTATGGCTACACCTTC	CASSLGQSIYGYTF
TRBD1	TRBJ1-1	TRBV5-6	NA	TGTGCCAGCAGCTACCAGGGGGCTGATGGTAACACTGAAGCTTTCTTT	CASSYQGADGNTEAFF
NA	TRBJ2-2	TRBV28	medium-sized	TGTGCCAGCAGTTTAAGAGGGAGACCCGGGGAGCTGTTTTTT	CASSLRGRPGELFF
TRBD2	TRBJ2-6	TRBV10-2	many	TGCGCCAGCAGGGGTAGCGGGGTGGCTGGGGCCAACGTCCTGACTTTC	CASRGSGVAGANVLTF
NA	TRBJ2-7	TRBV28	NA	TGTGCCATCACGCCAGTACCTCCCTACGAGCAGTACTTC	CAITPVPPYEQYF
NA	TRBJ2-7	TRBV4-2	NA	TGTGCCAGCAGCCAAGATAAGGGGTTCTACGAGGACTACGAGCAGTACTTC	CASSQDKGFYEDYEQYF
TRBD2	TRBJ2-3	TRBV19	NA	TGTGCCAGTACTCAGGGACGGGCGGGAGGGCCTCGCACAGATACGCAGTATTTT	CASTQGRAGGPRTDTQYF
TRBD1	TRBJ1-6	TRBV5-1	NA	TGCGCCAGCAGCTTGAATGAGGGGGCGAGTCTCCACTTT	CASSLNEGASLHF
TRBD1	TRBJ2-7	TRBV10-3	NA	TGTGCCGCGGGACAGGATCACGAGCAGTACTTC	CAAGQDHEQYF
TRBD1	TRBJ1-1	TRBV25-1	NA	TGTGCCAGCAGTCTGGGACAGGGCATGTCGGGAGCTTTCTTT	CASSLGQGMSGAFF
NA	TRBJ2-3	TRBV7-3	few	TGTGCCAGCAGCATCAGGGCGAGCACAGATACGCAGTATTTT	CASSIRASTDTQYF
NA	TRBJ1-1	TRBV5-1	few	TGCGCCAGCAGCCCTCGCGGAGGGAATAAGGTAGCTTTCTTT	CASSPRGGNKVAFF
TRBD2	TRBJ2-7	TRBV6-1	NA	TGTGCCAGCAGTGAAGCAGGAGCTAGCGGGTCCTACGAGCAGTACTTC	CASSEAGASGSYEQYF
TRBD1	TRBJ1-2	TRBV28	once	TGTGCCAGCAGTTGGACAGGGACCTATGGCTACACCTTC	CASSWTGTYGYTF
NA	TRBJ2-2	TRBV9	NA	TGTGCCAGCAGCGTCGGGGACAGGGAGCTGTTTTTT	CASSVGDRELFF
TRBD2	TRBJ2-7	TRBV9	NA	TGTGCCAGCAGCGCCGAAGCGGGAGTCTTCGAGGAGCAGTACTTC	CASSAEAGVFEEQYF
NA	TRBJ2-2	TRBV10-1	NA	TGCGCCAGCAGGCGGAGAAACACCGGGGAGCTGTTTTTT	CASRRRNTGELFF
TRBD1	TRBJ1-2	TRBV19	NA	TGTGCCAGTAGTATAACCGGGACAGGGTACGGCTACACCTTC	CASSITGTGYGYTF
TRBD1	TRBJ1-1	TRBV19	NA	TGTGCCAGTACAGGGGGCGCGAATATTGAAGCTTTCTTT	CASTGGANIEAFF
NA	TRBJ2-1	TRBV5-6	few	TGTGCCAGCAGCCGGGACATCCCCAATGAGCAGTTCTTC	CASSRDIPNEQFF
NA	TRBJ2-2	TRBV4-3	NA	TGCGCCAGCAGCCAGAACACCCCCGGATCGGGCACCGGGGAGCTGTTTTTT	CASSQNTPGSGTGELFF
NA	TRBJ1-2	TRBV19	NA	TGTGCCAGTAGTACTTCGAAACAGGGCACTTATGGCTACACCTTC	CASSTSKQGTYGYTF
NA	TRBJ1-2	TRBV12-5	once	TGTGCTAGTGGTTTGGTCAGGGCCCTTGGCTACACCTTC	CASGLVRALGYTF
TRBD1	TRBJ2-7	TRBV2	NA	TGTGCCAGCAGGACAGGGCAGACCTACGAGCAGTACTTC	CASRTGQTYEQYF
NA	TRBJ1-1	TRBV5-1	NA	TGCGCCAGCAGCTTGGCGAGAGGGAACACTGAAGCTTTCTTT	CASSLARGNTEAFF
TRBD1	TRBJ1-1	TRBV27	few	TGTGCCAGCAGTTTAGGGGCCGGGACAGGGACGGACACTGAAGCTTTCTTT	CASSLGAGTGTDTEAFF
TRBD2	TRBJ2-1	TRBV27	NA	TGTGCCAGCAGTTTAGTTACTAGCGGGACAACCTACAATGAGCAGTTCTTC	CASSLVTSGTTYNEQFF
NA	TRBJ2-7	TRBV9	NA	TGTGCCAGCAGCCCTCGGTGGTGGGACTCCTCCTACGAGCAGTACTTC	CASSPRWWDSSYEQYF
TRBD1	TRBJ2-3	TRBV6-1	NA	TGTGCCAGCAGGTTGACAGGGCGCACAGATACGCAGTATTTT	CASRLTGRTDTQYF
NA	TRBJ1-2	TRBV10-2	NA	TGCGCCAGCAGCGCCGAATTCAGCGGCGGCTACACCTTC	CASSAEFSGGYTF
NA	TRBJ2-7	TRBV2	NA	TGTGCCAGCAGTGAATGGTTGCCAGACTACGAGCAGTACTTC	CASSEWLPDYEQYF
TRBD1	TRBJ1-4	TRBV5-1	NA	TGCGCCAGCAGGACAGGGACCTTTAATGAAAAACTGTTTTTT	CASRTGTFNEKLFF
TRBD1	TRBJ2-7	TRBV5-1	NA	TGCGCCAGCAGCTCGGGACAGGGTTACTACGAGCAGTACTTC	CASSSGQGYYEQYF
NA	TRBJ2-7	TRBV9	once	TGTGCCAGCAGCAAAGATGGCCACGAGCAGTACTTC	CASSKDGHEQYF
NA	TRBJ1-1	TRBV5-4	NA	TGTGCCAGCAGAACGGACTCACAGAACACTGAAGCTTTCTTT	CASRTDSQNTEAFF
TRBD2	TRBJ2-1	TRBV5-1	NA	TGCGCCAGCGGCAGCGGGGGCGGGGACAATGAGCAGTTCTTC	CASGSGGGDNEQFF
TRBD1	TRBJ2-7	TRBV29-1	few	TGCAGCGTGCCGGGAAAACAGGGGAATGAGCAGTACTTC	CSVPGKQGNEQYF
TRBD1	TRBJ2-7	TRBV7-2	NA	TGTGCCAGCAGGACACGGACAGGGACCTACGAGCAGTACTTC	CASRTRTGTYEQYF